This is a list of T cell receptor beta chains from one sample in a study of cytomegalovirus exposure and HLA in healthy donors. TCRdb's copy holds only in-frame clones and misses some; the assay was immunoSEQ multiplex PCR. The sample gives 200,000 to 250,000 clones, approximately 80% of which show up once; over 0.65% is in the top ten. The specimen sequenced was PBMCs. The receptors were gathered from a boy aged 2 to 9 in good health and CMV-seronegative. Each CDR3 is given with its conserved first and last residue. The listing skips clone size in some rows; elsewhere it reads once, few, many or a size class.

len,abundance,j_gene,v_gene,CDR3aa
12,NA,TRBJ1-2,TRBV19,CASSAPGVGYTF
14,NA,TRBJ2-7,TRBV13,CASSTGTGYYEQYF
12,once,TRBJ2-7,TRBV7-9,CASSSRAYEQYF
14,NA,TRBJ1-2,TRBV30,CAWALGMGSYGYTF
15,NA,TRBJ1-2,TRBV6-6,CASSYSTNGYYGYTF
16,NA,TRBJ1-1,TRBV7-9,CASSLALTGEDTEAFF
14,NA,TRBJ1-3,TRBV9,CASSVGDRIDTIYF
16,NA,TRBJ2-7,TRBV27,CASSLPGTTKFYEQYF
18,NA,TRBJ2-3,TRBV14,CASSQVPVLGQLTDTQYF
18,NA,TRBJ2-2,TRBV4-1,CASSQEAGLAGDTGELFF
14,NA,TRBJ1-5,TRBV7-2,CASSLGGVGQPQHF
14,NA,TRBJ1-2,TRBV27,CASSSGRFGYGYTF
14,NA,TRBJ2-7,TRBV7-8,CASSLPGQLYEQYF
13,NA,TRBJ1-2,TRBV27,CASSRGGAYGYTF
16,few,TRBJ2-2,TRBV7-9,CASSLLAGENTGELFF
14,NA,TRBJ1-2,TRBV2,CASKPETGNYGYTF
15,NA,TRBJ2-3,TRBV12-5,CASGFELGPRNTQYF
13,NA,TRBJ2-3,TRBV28,CAIQGLSPDTQYF
15,few,TRBJ2-2,TRBV9,CASSPRRGTPGELFF
14,NA,TRBJ2-1,TRBV6-5,CASNNVAGWNEQFF
15,once,TRBJ2-1,TRBV13,CASSWAGKAYNEQFF
13,NA,TRBJ1-1,TRBV6-6,CASFNEGTTEAFF
12,few,TRBJ2-1,TRBV6-5,CASSYSSGSLFF
13,NA,TRBJ2-1,TRBV14,CASNWGAGGEQFF
15,NA,TRBJ2-3,TRBV6-5,CASSPIAGETDTQYF
15,NA,TRBJ2-2,TRBV7-9,CASRGTSKNTGELFF
15,NA,TRBJ2-5,TRBV5-4,CASSRTSGDQETQYF
17,NA,TRBJ1-5,TRBV19,CASSIDHEWALNQPQHF
15,NA,TRBJ1-1,TRBV19,CASIRGITYNTEAFF
16,NA,TRBJ2-7,TRBV29-1,CSVGDSGTSGTYEQYF
14,few,TRBJ1-4,TRBV4-1,CASSQAHGREKLFF
15,NA,TRBJ2-1,TRBV15,CATSSGLAGDNEQFF
16,NA,TRBJ1-2,TRBV7-9,CASSLTSPGTGEGYTF
13,once,TRBJ2-5,TRBV5-4,CASSRTDQETQYF
14,few,TRBJ1-1,TRBV6-5,CASSPSGVRTEAFF